These 8 T cell receptor beta chains originate from one sample sequenced in a study of cytomegalovirus exposure and HLA in healthy donors. PCR was performed using 60 Vbeta and 13 Jbeta primers. Repertoires were generated with immunoSEQ multiplex PCR, while TCRdb's copy carries only in-frame clones and drops some. In the table there are over 85,000 clones, around three quarters of which are singletons. Sequenced sample: PBMCs. These receptor sequences come from a woman aged 25 to 39 in good health and CMV-seronegative.

The chain combines TRBV4-3 with TRBJ1-1, with unresolved D. The CDR3 is 14 residues long. V lost 0 bases, J lost 0 bases, and 5 bases lay in between. CDR1 and CDR2 (germline): LGHNA, YSLEER. The CDR3 nucleotides are TGCGCCAGCAGCCAAGATAGAGTGAACACTGAAGCTTTCTTT. This gives the protein CASSQDRVNTEAFF.

The chain combines TRBV6-5 with TRBJ2-5; 9 bases match TRBD2. Germline V gene data show CDR1 as MNHEY and CDR2 as SVGAGI. V lost 5 bases to trimming and J lost 2 bases; unmatched junction nucleotides: 3. The CDR3 is 14 amino acids. The chain's CDR3 is CASSPSGGQETQYF. For the CDR3, the DNA is TGTGCCAGCAGTCCAAGCGGGGGGCAAGAGACCCAGTACTTC.

The CDR3 here is CASSLDRGMGEQFF. In DNA form, the CDR3 reads TGCGCCAGCAGCTTGGACAGGGGAATGGGTGAGCAGTTCTTC. The chain joins TRBV5-1 to TRBJ2-1, with 7 bases matching TRBD1. The CDR3 is made up of 14 amino acids. V shed 0 bases and J 9 bases; nucleotides not matched to a gene: 6. Germline CDR1 and CDR2: SGHRS and YFSETQ. The full variable domain, completed using reference TRBV5-1 and TRBJ2-1, is KAGVTQTPRYLIKTRGQQVTLSCSPISGHRSVSWYQQTPGQGLQFLFEYFSETQRNKGNFPGRFSGRQFSNSRSEMNVSTLELGDSALYLCASSLDRGMGEQFFGPGTRLTVL.

The chain combines TRBV27 with TRBJ2-7; tentatively, D is TRBD1 (6 bases). The CDR3 is made up of 15 amino acids. Germline assignment: CDR1 MNHEY and CDR2 SMNVEV (reference sequence). Trimming shortened V by 6 bases and J by 3 bases, and 18 bases separated the two germline ends. CDR3: CASRMRTENYYEQYF. CDR3 sequence (DNA): TGTGCCAGCAGGATGAGGACAGAAAATTACTACGAGCAGTACTTC.

The chain couples TRBV18 to TRBJ2-7, with 8 positions matching TRBD2. The CDR3 runs to 15 residues. Germline CDR1 and CDR2: KGHSH and LQKENI. Germline trimming cut 0 bases from V and 4 bases from J; bases unmatched to any gene: 5. The DNA of the CDR3 is TGTGCCAGCTCACCACCGACTAGCGATGTATACGAGCAGTACTTC. This gives the protein CASSPPTSDVYEQYF.

This clone came up a few times. The rearrangement links TRBV5-4 to TRBJ1-3, with D hard to call. CDR1 and CDR2 (germline): SGHNT, YYREEE (reference sequence). Between the trimmed V and J ends, which lost 6 bases and 4 bases, there was a span of 17 bases. The CDR3 runs 15 residues. The CDR3 DNA is TGTGCCAGCAAATTGGACTTTTTTAGGGGAAACACCATATATTTT. As protein: CASKLDFFRGNTIYF. Combining the CDR3 with reference TRBV5-4 and TRBJ1-3 gives the whole variable domain ETGVTQSPTHLIKTRGQQVTLRCSSQSGHNTVSWYQQALGQGPQFIFQYYREEENGRGNFPPRFSGLQFPNYSSELNVNALELDDSALYLCASKLDFFRGNTIYFGEGSWLTVV.

The chain couples TRBV28 to TRBJ2-7; D uncertain. V lost 3 bases, J lost 0 bases, and 6 bases lay in between. CDR3 length: 13 residues. CDR1 and CDR2 (germline): MDHEN, SYDVKM. The CDR3 coding sequence is TGTGCCAGCAGTTTCCCAGGCTCCTACGAGCAGTACTTC. This codes for CASSFPGSYEQYF. The full variable domain, completed using reference TRBV28 and TRBJ2-7, is DVKVTQSSRYLVKRTGEKVFLECVQDMDHENMFWYRQDPGLGLRLIYFSYDVKMKEKGDIPEGYSVSREKKERFSLILESASTNQTSMYLCASSFPGSYEQYFGPGTRLTVT.

The chain couples TRBV9 to TRBJ1-4; no firm D call. The CDR3 consists of 17 residues. The V end lost 1 base, the J end lost 6 bases, and 19 bases lay between the germline ends. Germline V lookup: CDR1 SGDLS, CDR2 YYNGEE. In DNA, the CDR3 is TGTGCCAGCAGCGTAACAGCAGGCCGGTCCCCAGATGAAAAACTGTTTTTT. Translated: CASSVTAGRSPDEKLFF.